These 8 T cell receptor beta chains were sequenced from one sample in a study of blood T cell repertoires in COVID-19. The assay was immunoSEQ multiplex PCR, and TCRdb's table has in-frame clones only and misses some. The sample shows around 99,000 clones, 75% to 85% of them seen only once. Sequencing input: peripheral blood. The receptors were sampled from an elderly woman with active or convalescent COVID-19.

The rearrangement joins TRBV19 to TRBJ2-1; 8 bases match TRBD2. The CDR3 sequence is 15 residues long. Germline CDR1 LNHDA, CDR2 SQIVND (reference sequence). V lost 5 bases, J lost 0 bases, and 3 bases stayed unmatched. The chain's CDR3 is CASSQLADSYNEQFF. CDR3 coding DNA: TGTGCCAGTAGTCAACTAGCGGACTCCTACAATGAGCAGTTCTTC.

The gene calls are TRBV7-9 and TRBJ2-1, with D hard to call. CDR1 and CDR2 (germline): SEHNR, FQNEAQ (reference sequence). Trimming removed 3 bases at V and 6 bases at J, with 9 bases between. This CDR3 is 13 amino acids long. CDR3: CASSFDFPNEQFF. DNA for the CDR3: TGTGCCAGCAGCTTCGACTTTCCCAATGAGCAGTTCTTC.

The rearrangement uses TRBV12-5 and TRBJ2-1; TRBD2 matches at 9 bases. Germline loops: CDR1 LGHNT, CDR2 FRNRAP. CDR3 length: 18 amino acids. J lost 0 bases, V lost 5 bases, and 11 bases had no gene match. The CDR3 bases are TGTGCTAGTGGTCCCGGGACTAGCTGGTCGAGCTCCTACAATGAGCAGTTCTTC. Protein sequence: CASGPGTSWSSSYNEQFF.

The chain uses TRBV13 and TRBJ2-5; 15 nucleotides agree with TRBD2. J lost 7 bases, V lost 5 bases, and 8 bases had no gene match. The CDR3 covers 16 residues. Germline values: CDR1 PRHDT, CDR2 FYEKMQ (reference sequence). The CDR3 nucleotides are TGTGCCAGCAGCCCCCGGACTAGCGGGAGGGTCTGGACCCAGTACTTC. Translation: CASSPRTSGRVWTQYF.

The J gene is TRBJ1-1, the V gene TRBV5-1; a possible D gene is TRBD1 (6 bases). The CDR3 runs to 14 residues. V gave up 9 bases and J gave up 1 base, with 16 bases separating them. The germline gives CDR1 SGHRS, CDR2 YFSETQ. DNA for the CDR3: TGCGCCACCCGACAGGAGCAGACGAACACTGAAGCTTTCTTT. Translation: CATRQEQTNTEAFF.

V gene TRBV27 combines with J gene TRBJ2-1; 7 bases agree with TRBD1. V lost 2 bases, J lost 7 bases, and 8 bases stayed unmatched. Per the germline V gene, CDR1 is MNHEY and CDR2 is SMNVEV (reference sequence). This CDR3 is 15 amino acids long. The CDR3 DNA follows: TGTGCCAGCAGTTTAAGGACAGGTCTAGGGAATGAGCAGTTCTTC. This gives the protein CASSLRTGLGNEQFF.

This sequence joins TRBV19 and TRBJ2-7; D ambiguous. Looked up from germline, CDR1 is LNHDA and CDR2 is SQIVND (reference sequence). Deletions cut 5 bases from V and 3 bases from J, with 14 bases between. The CDR3 is 14 residues long. The CDR3 DNA is TGTGCCAGTAGTTCGCAGGCGACCAGCTACGAGCAGTACTTC. Its translation is CASSSQATSYEQYF.

The chain combines TRBV5-1 with TRBJ2-7; perhaps TRBD2 as D (6 bases). With 1 base removed from V and 9 bases from J, the gap between germline ends came to 14 bases. Germline assignment: CDR1 SGHRS and CDR2 YFSETQ. This CDR3 spans 13 amino acids. The CDR3: CASSLIGVGGQYF. The CDR3 coding sequence is TGCGCCAGCAGCTTGATTGGGGTCGGGGGGCAGTACTTC.